This T cell receptor (beta chain) derives from a study of Graves' ophthalmopathy and Graves' hyperthyroidism. This CDR3 region has 16 residues. Per germline, CDR1 GTSNPN and CDR2 SVGIG (reference sequence). The V and J ends lost 0 bases and 7 bases respectively, with 19 bases between them. Amplified TCR beta CDR3 regions were obtained using RNA transcripts as template. First-round RT-PCR with HTBI primers preceded a second-round multiplex PCR. TCRdb re-called the multiplex PCR reads with MiXCR, one entry per CDR3 protein. Among about 370,000 distinct CDR3 sequences listed, approximately 17% were seen once. Whole-study findings and limits: Ophthalmopathy progression was predicted by the model at about 70% sensitivity and about 74% specificity.

Ten or more counts support this clonotype. The antigen is undetermined. This clonotype was obtained from an adult woman with stable Graves' hyperthyroidism. V gene TRBV30 combines with J gene TRBJ1-5; D is possibly TRBD1 (5 bases). The sequenced sample was peripheral blood. CDR3 sequence: CAWSVSGRASGQPQHF. The CDR3 bases are TGTGCCTGGAGTGTAAGTGGCAGGGCCTCGGGACAGCCCCAGCATTTT. The entire variable domain, with the rest obtained from reference TRBV30 and TRBJ1-5, is as follows: SQTIHQWPATLVQPVGSPLSLECTVEGTSNPNLYWYRQAAGRGLQLLFYSVGIGQISSEVPQNLSASRPQDRQFILSSKKLLLSDSGFYLCAWSVSGRASGQPQHFGDGTRLSIL.